This T cell receptor (beta chain) was profiled in a study of human T cells and chemical hapten exposure. Across the whole study: Each week of the roughly 22-week study, patients had diphenylcyclopropenone applied to the scalp. Study observations and caveats: In comparison with controls, expanded TCRs gave rise to a significantly larger number of large CDR3 similarity clusters. Because they had alopecia, donors may respond immunologically unlike healthy people.

Germline lookup yields CDR1 MNHNS and CDR2 SASEGT. Trimming cost V 5 bases and J 0 bases, with 16 bases left between them. The CDR3 has 16 amino acids. This clonotype was observed a few times. What it binds is not known. Individual cDNA molecules had unique molecular identifiers attached to them by the library. TCRdb ran MiXCR on the RACE reads and lists one entry per CDR3 protein. This sample carries approximately 350,000 distinct CDR3 sequences, around 6% of them seen once, and the ten largest clones take about 5%. Described time point: patch test 2, 6 weeks after DPC sensitization. Specified treatment: therapeutic diphenylcyclopropenone sensitization with weekly scalp DPC.

The sample was whole blood, taken in connection with sensitization to the hapten diphenylcyclopropenone (DPC). This TCR was recovered from a young woman with alopecia areata. Some clones in this sample may be carry-over from other donors' samples. The chain links TRBV6-1 to TRBJ1-1; weak D call: TRBD1 (5 bases). The CDR3 DNA follows: TGTGCCAGCAGTATCAGGGACCGAGGCTTGAACACTGAAGCTTTCTTT. Its protein product is CASSIRDRGLNTEAFF.